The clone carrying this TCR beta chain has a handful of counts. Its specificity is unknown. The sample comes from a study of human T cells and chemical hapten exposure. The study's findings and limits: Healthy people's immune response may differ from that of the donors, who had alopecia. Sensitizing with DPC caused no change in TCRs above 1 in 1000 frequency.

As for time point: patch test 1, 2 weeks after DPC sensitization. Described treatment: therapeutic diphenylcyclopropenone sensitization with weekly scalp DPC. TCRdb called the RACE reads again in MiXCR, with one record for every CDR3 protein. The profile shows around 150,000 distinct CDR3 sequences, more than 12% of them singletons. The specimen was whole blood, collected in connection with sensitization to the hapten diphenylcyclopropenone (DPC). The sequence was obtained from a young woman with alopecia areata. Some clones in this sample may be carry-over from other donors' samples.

The DNA of the CDR3 is TGCGCCAGCAGCTTGGGGCCCTCTAGGTCCCTACAGCAGTACTTC. It translates to CASSLGPSRSLQQYF. The V gene is TRBV5-1, the J gene TRBJ2-7, with no clear D. The germline V and J ends were trimmed by 0 bases and 8 bases, with 18 bases remaining between them. Germline V gene sequence: CDR1 SGHRS, CDR2 YFSETQ. The CDR3 extends over 15 amino acids.